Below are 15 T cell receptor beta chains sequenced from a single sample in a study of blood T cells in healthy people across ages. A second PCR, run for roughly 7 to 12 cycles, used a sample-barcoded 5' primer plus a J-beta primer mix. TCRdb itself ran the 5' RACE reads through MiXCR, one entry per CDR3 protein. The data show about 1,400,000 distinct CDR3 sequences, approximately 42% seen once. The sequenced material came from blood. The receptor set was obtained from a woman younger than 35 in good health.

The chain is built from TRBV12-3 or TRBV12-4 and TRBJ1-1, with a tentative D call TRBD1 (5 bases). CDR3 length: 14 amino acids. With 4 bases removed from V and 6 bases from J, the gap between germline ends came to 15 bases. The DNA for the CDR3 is TGTGCCAGCAGTTGGGGGTATCCCGATCCTGAAGCTTTCTTT. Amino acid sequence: CASSWGYPDPEAFF.

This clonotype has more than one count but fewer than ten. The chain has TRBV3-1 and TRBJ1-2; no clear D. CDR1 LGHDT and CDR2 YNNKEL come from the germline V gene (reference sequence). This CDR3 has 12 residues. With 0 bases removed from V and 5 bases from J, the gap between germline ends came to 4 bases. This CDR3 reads CASSQEHYGYTF. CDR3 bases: TGTGCCAGCAGCCAAGAGCATTATGGCTACACCTTC.

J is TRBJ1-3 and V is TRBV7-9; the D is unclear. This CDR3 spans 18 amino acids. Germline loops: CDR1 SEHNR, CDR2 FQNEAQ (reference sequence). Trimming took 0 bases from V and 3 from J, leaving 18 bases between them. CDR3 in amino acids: CASSLAPSSNRVGNTIYF. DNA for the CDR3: TGTGCCAGCAGCTTAGCCCCCTCTTCCAACCGGGTTGGAAACACCATATATTTT. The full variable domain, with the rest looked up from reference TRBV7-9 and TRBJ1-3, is DTGVSQNPRHKITKRGQNVTFRCDPISEHNRLYWYRQTLGQGPEFLTYFQNEAQLEKSRLLSDRFSAERPKGSFSTLEIQRTEQGDSAMYLCASSLAPSSNRVGNTIYFGEGSWLTVV.

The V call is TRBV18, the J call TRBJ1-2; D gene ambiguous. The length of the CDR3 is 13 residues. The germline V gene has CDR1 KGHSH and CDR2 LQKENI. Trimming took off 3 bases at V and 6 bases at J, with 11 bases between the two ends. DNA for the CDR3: TGTGCCAGCTCACCGGGCTCCTTGCATGGCTACACCTTC. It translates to CASSPGSLHGYTF.

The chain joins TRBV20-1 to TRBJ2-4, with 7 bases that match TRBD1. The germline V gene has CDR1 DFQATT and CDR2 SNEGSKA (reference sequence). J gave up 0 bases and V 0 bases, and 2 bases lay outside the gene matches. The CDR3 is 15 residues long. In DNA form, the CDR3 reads TGCAGTGCTAGAGATGACAGGGTAGCCAAAAACATTCAGTACTTC. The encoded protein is CSARDDRVAKNIQYF.

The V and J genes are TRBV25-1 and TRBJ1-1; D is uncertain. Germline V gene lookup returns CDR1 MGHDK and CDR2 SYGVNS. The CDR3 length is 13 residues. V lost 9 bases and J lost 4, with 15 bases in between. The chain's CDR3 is CASSEIGITEAFF. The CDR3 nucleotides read TGTGCCAGTAGCGAGATAGGGATCACTGAAGCTTTCTTT. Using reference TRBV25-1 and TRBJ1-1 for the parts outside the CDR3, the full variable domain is EADIYQTPRYLVIGTGKKITLECSQTMGHDKMYWYQQDPGMELHLIHYSYGVNSTEKGDLSSESTVSRIRTEHFPLTLESARPSHTSQYLCASSEIGITEAFFGQGTRLTVV.

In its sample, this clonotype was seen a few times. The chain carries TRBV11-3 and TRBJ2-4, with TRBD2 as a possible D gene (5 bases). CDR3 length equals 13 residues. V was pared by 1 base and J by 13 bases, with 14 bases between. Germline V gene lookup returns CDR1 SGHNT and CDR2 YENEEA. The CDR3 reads CASSLALGSEQYF. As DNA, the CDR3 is TGTGCCAGCAGCTTAGCTTTGGGGAGTGAGCAGTACTTC.

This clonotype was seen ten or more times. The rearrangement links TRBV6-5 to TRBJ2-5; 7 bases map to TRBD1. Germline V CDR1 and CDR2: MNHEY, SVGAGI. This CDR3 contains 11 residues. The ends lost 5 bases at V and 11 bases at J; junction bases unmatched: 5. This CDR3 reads CASSNDREQYF. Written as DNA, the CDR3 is TGTGCCAGCAGTAACGACAGGGAGCAGTACTTC.

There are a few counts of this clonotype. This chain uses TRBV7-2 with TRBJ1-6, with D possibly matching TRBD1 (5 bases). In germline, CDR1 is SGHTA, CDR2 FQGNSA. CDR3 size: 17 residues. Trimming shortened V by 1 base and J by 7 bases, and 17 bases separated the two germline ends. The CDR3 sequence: CASSLGLGVIRNSPLHF. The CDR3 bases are TGTGCCAGCAGCTTAGGTCTAGGGGTCATAAGGAATTCACCCCTCCACTTT.

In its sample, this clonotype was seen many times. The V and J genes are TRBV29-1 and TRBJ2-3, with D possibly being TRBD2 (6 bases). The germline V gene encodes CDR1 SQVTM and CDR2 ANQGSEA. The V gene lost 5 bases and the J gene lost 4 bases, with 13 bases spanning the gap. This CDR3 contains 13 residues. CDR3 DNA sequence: TGCAGCGTTTCGCGGGGAATGGCAGATACGCAGTATTTT. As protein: CSVSRGMADTQYF.

The CDR3 DNA is TGCAGTGCTAGCGATCAACCGGGACTAGCGGGGGGAGAGCAGTTCTTC. This translates into CSASDQPGLAGGEQFF. The rearrangement joins TRBV20-1 to TRBJ2-1, with 15 bases lining up with TRBD2. V gave up 3 bases and J gave up 10 bases; unmatched junction bases: 10. The CDR3 spans 16 residues. Germline CDR1 reads DFQATT; CDR2 reads SNEGSKA (reference sequence).

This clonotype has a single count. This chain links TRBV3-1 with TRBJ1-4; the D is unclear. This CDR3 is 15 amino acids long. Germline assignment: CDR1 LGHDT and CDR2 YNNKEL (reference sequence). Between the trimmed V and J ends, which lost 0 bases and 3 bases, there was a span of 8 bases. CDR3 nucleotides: TGTGCCAGCAGCCAAGAATGGAGATCTAATGAAAAACTGTTTTTT. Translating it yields CASSQEWRSNEKLFF.

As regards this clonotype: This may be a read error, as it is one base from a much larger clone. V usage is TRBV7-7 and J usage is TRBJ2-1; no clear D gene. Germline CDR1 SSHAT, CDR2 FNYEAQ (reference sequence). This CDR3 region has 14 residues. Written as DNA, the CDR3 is TGTGCTAGCAGCCTATACGGTTTTTCGGAGACCCAGTTCTTC. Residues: CASSLYGFSETQFF.

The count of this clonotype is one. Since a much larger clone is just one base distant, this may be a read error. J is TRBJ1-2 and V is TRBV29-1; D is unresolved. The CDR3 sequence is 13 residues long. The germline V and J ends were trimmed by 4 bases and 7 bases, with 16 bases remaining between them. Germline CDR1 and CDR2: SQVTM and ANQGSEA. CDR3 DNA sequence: TGCAGCGTTGTCCGGGGAGACTCGTCTGGCTACACCTTC. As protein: CSVVRGDSSGYTF.

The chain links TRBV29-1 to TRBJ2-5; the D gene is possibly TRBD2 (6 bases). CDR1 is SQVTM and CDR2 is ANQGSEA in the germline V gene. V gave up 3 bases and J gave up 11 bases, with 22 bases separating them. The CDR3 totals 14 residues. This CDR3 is CSVDLRRQEGEQYF. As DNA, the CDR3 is TGCAGCGTTGACCTCCGTCGGCAGGAGGGTGAGCAGTACTTC.